The 23 T cell receptor beta chains in this list originate from one sample, sequenced in a study of T cell responses to AZD1222 COVID-19 vaccine (dated by TCRdb to the early 2020s). What the time point label conveys for this sample: baseline before first vaccination. Libraries came from the immunoSEQ multiplex PCR assay. TCRdb stores this immuneACCESS table with in-frame sequences only. Part of the clones is absent; in the studies checked, under half of the shortfall reflects unresolved V genes, and no reason is known for the rest. Here the sample has 150,000 to 200,000 clones; 94% occur a single time. In total, the top ten clones hold about 9% of the sample. The source material was peripheral blood, sampled on day 0 of AZD1222 vaccination. The receptor set was obtained from an adult in good health.

This clone was counted a few times. The chain links TRBV18 to TRBJ2-1; D is ambiguous. V lost 3 bases, J lost 8 bases, and 14 bases lay in between. The CDR3 is 14 amino acids. Germline V gene lookup returns CDR1 KGHSH and CDR2 LQKENI. The CDR3, as DNA: TGTGCCAGCTCACCGATAGGAAGGGCCCATGAGCAGTTCTTC. Its translation: CASSPIGRAHEQFF. The whole variable domain, filled in from reference TRBV18 and TRBJ2-1, reads NAGVMQNPRHLVRRRGQEARLRCSPMKGHSHVYWYRQLPEEGLKFMVYLQKENIIDESGMPKERFSAEFPKEGPSILRIQQVVRGDSAAYFCASSPIGRAHEQFFGPGTRLTVL.

The gene calls are TRBV21-1 and TRBJ2-2; the listed D gene, TRBD2, was not tested against the DNA. TRBV21-1 is an annotated pseudogene. The CDR3 loop spans 11 amino acids. The CDR3 region has the DNA TGTGCCAGCAGGCCTGAGGGGGAGCTGTTTTTT. This encodes CASRPEGELFF.

V is TRBV6-6 and J is TRBJ1-4; 8 bases fit TRBD1. The germline CDR1 and CDR2 sequences are MNHNY and SVGAGI (reference sequence). The length of the CDR3 is 13 residues. The ends lost 5 bases at V and 12 bases at J; junction bases unmatched: 8. CDR3 residues: CASSRTQQGELFF. The CDR3 DNA follows: TGTGCCAGCAGTCGAACCCAACAGGGGGAACTGTTTTTT.

The rearrangement uses TRBV7-2 and TRBJ1-5; 7 nucleotides match TRBD1. V shed 4 bases and J 9 bases; nucleotides not matched to a gene: 15. The CDR3 covers 16 residues. Germline-derived CDR1 and CDR2 are SGHTA and FQGNSA. CDR3 protein: CASSWGTGVVTMPQHF. CDR3 nucleotide sequence: TGTGCCAGCAGCTGGGGAACAGGGGTCGTTACGATGCCCCAGCATTTT.

The chain links TRBV29-1 to TRBJ1-2; 7 nucleotides line up with TRBD1. V was clipped by 6 bases and J by 3 bases; unmatched bases: 13. The CDR3 extends over 15 amino acids. In germline, CDR1 is SQVTM, CDR2 ANQGSEA. CDR3 nucleotides: TGCAGCGTGACGACAGGGCTGGGATCGGACTATGGCTACACCTTC. Protein: CSVTTGLGSDYGYTF. Variable domain in full (rest from reference TRBV29-1 and TRBJ1-2): SAVISQKPSRDICQRGTSLTIQCQVDSQVTMMFWYRQQPGQSLTLIATANQGSEATYESGFVIDKFPISRPNLTFSTLTVSNMSPEDSSIYLCSVTTGLGSDYGYTFGSGTRLTVV.

J is TRBJ2-7 and V is TRBV12-3 or TRBV12-4, with TRBD1 matching over 9 bases. The CDR3 consists of 13 residues. V shed 1 base and J 6 bases; nucleotides not matched to a gene: 1. The CDR3 bases are TGTGCCAGCAGTTTAGGGGACAGGGTCGAGCAGTACTTC. Protein sequence: CASSLGDRVEQYF.

CDR3 sequence: CAISEPFKSLAGDEQYF. The DNA of the CDR3 is TGTGCCATCAGTGAGCCCTTTAAGTCACTAGCGGGAGACGAGCAGTACTTC. This chain joins TRBV10-3 and TRBJ2-7, with 11 bases lining up with TRBD2. V gave up 2 bases and J gave up 5 bases; unmatched junction bases: 11. The germline CDR1 and CDR2 sequences are ENHRY and SYGVKD. The CDR3 is 17 residues long.

V is TRBV25-1 and J is TRBJ1-2, with 8 bases aligning to TRBD1. This CDR3 spans 14 amino acids. V was clipped by 4 bases and J by 3 bases; unmatched bases: 4. The germline CDR1 and CDR2 sequences are MGHDK and SYGVNS. The CDR3 region is CASSAGGADYGYTF. CDR3 sequence (DNA): TGTGCCAGCAGTGCAGGGGGCGCCGACTATGGCTACACCTTC.

This clone has a single count. The V gene is TRBV19, the J gene TRBJ1-5; weak D call: TRBD1 (5 bases). The CDR3 loop spans 15 amino acids. The germline V gene has CDR1 LNHDA and CDR2 SQIVND (reference sequence). V was clipped by 1 base and J by 3 bases, with 10 bases between them. CDR3 sequence: CASSIGGEVNQPQHF. DNA for the CDR3: TGTGCCAGTAGTATAGGAGGGGAAGTCAATCAGCCCCAGCATTTT.

V and J are TRBV28 and TRBJ1-5; 7 positions agree with TRBD1. CDR1 and CDR2 (germline): MDHEN, SYDVKM. V lost 2 bases and J lost 0; bases outside the gene matches: 7. This CDR3 has 17 residues. CDR3 sequence reads: CASSLARGGISNQPQHF. Here the CDR3 DNA reads TGTGCCAGCAGTTTAGCCAGGGGGGGGATTAGCAATCAGCCCCAGCATTTT.

This clone was seen only once. V usage is TRBV19 and J usage is TRBJ1-1; tentatively, D is TRBD1 (5 bases). Germline loops: CDR1 LNHDA, CDR2 SQIVND (reference sequence). The CDR3 has 17 amino acids. V was pared by 11 bases and J by 1 base, with 26 bases between. The CDR3 DNA follows: TGTGCCTCGAGGGCTGGGGGGATTCGACAGAAGAACACTGAAGCTTTCTTT. Encoded protein: CASRAGGIRQKNTEAFF.

The genes are TRBV30 and TRBJ1-2; D not certain. The CDR3 sequence is 13 residues long. Germline CDR1 reads GTSNPN; CDR2 reads SVGIG (reference sequence). Trimming left V 1 base short and J 4 bases short, with 10 bases between. CDR3 coding DNA: TGTGCCTGGAGTGCCGGACGGATCTATGGCTACACCTTC. Translation: CAWSAGRIYGYTF. Together with reference TRBV30 and TRBJ1-2, the CDR3 gives the full variable domain: SQTIHQWPATLVQPVGSPLSLECTVEGTSNPNLYWYRQAAGRGLQLLFYSVGIGQISSEVPQNLSASRPQDRQFILSSKKLLLSDSGFYLCAWSAGRIYGYTFGSGTRLTVV.

V gene TRBV3-1 (or the pseudogene TRBV3-2) combines with J gene TRBJ2-7, with D possibly TRBD2 on 6 matching bases. V was shortened by 8 bases and J by 3 bases, with 11 bases between the two germline ends. CDR1 and CDR2 (germline): LGHDT, YNNKEL (reference sequence). This CDR3 spans 12 amino acids. The CDR3 DNA follows: TGTGCCAGCTCCCCCGGGGGCTACGAGCAGTACTTC. Translated: CASSPGGYEQYF.

The V and J genes are TRBV11-2 and TRBJ2-7; D unresolved. This CDR3 region has 13 residues. Per germline, CDR1 SGHAT and CDR2 FQNNGV. Trimming cost V 4 bases and J 3 bases, with 10 bases left between them. The chain's CDR3 is CASSSTTSYEQYF. CDR3 DNA sequence: TGTGCCAGCAGCTCCACGACAAGCTACGAGCAGTACTTC.

The chain is built from TRBV6-5 and TRBJ2-7; TRBD2 aligns across 12 bases. Germline loops: CDR1 MNHEY, CDR2 SVGAGI. Trimming removed 6 bases from V and 7 bases from J; junction bases left unmatched: 1. This CDR3 is 12 amino acids long. The DNA for the CDR3 is TGTGCCAGCAGCCTAGCGGGAGGGGAGCAGTACTTC. Translating gives CASSLAGGEQYF.

The chain uses TRBV12-3 or TRBV12-4 and TRBJ1-1, with D possibly TRBD1 on 5 matching bases. Trimming stripped 6 bases from V and 3 bases from J, with 11 bases between. This CDR3 comprises 13 residues. The CDR3, as DNA: TGTGCCAGCAGACAACAGGTAGACACTGAAGCTTTCTTT. Its translation is CASRQQVDTEAFF.

This clone showed up just once. V and J are TRBV25-1 and TRBJ2-1; D may be TRBD1 (5 bases). Trimming removed 3 bases at V and 4 bases at J, with 13 bases between. The CDR3 runs to 15 residues. The germline gives CDR1 MGHDK, CDR2 SYGVNS. As DNA, the CDR3 is TGTGCCAGCAGTGACAGGCCGACAGCGTACAATGAGCAGTTCTTC. Translation: CASSDRPTAYNEQFF.

The chain links TRBV10-3 to TRBJ2-5; D might be TRBD2 (6 bases). V lost 0 bases to trimming and J lost 4 bases, with 12 bases between them. This CDR3 comprises 15 residues. Germline V lookup: CDR1 ENHRY, CDR2 SYGVKD. For the CDR3, the DNA is TGTGCCATCAGTGAGTCGGGCAGGCGGGGAGAGACCCAGTACTTC. This gives the protein CAISESGRRGETQYF.

The chain uses TRBV5-1 and TRBJ2-1, with 7 bases that match TRBD2. This CDR3 spans 16 amino acids. The trim removed 0 bases at V and 0 bases at J, leaving 3 bases unmatched. The germline V gene encodes CDR1 SGHRS and CDR2 YFSETQ. This chain's CDR3 is CASSLDRGSSYNEQFF. The CDR3 coding sequence is TGCGCCAGCAGCTTGGATCGCGGGAGCTCCTACAATGAGCAGTTCTTC.

The table lists this clone with a count of one. The J gene is TRBJ2-1, the V gene TRBV30; TRBD2 matches 7 bases. V shed 2 bases and J 0 bases; nucleotides not matched to a gene: 19. The CDR3 runs to 20 residues. Per germline, CDR1 GTSNPN and CDR2 SVGIG (reference sequence). DNA for the CDR3: TGTGCCTGGAGTCCCCCTTGGCCTAGCGGAGGGACCAACTCCTACAATGAGCAGTTCTTC. Its protein is CAWSPPWPSGGTNSYNEQFF.

V usage is TRBV2 and J usage is TRBJ1-5, with TRBD1 matching 7 bases. V trimming: 6 bases; J trimming: 0 bases; junction bases outside the gene matches: 11. The V gene's germline CDR1 is SNHLY and CDR2 FYNNEI. The CDR3 has 17 amino acids. This chain's CDR3 is CASRTGVAGSSNQPQHF. CDR3 bases: TGTGCCAGCAGAACAGGGGTTGCGGGTAGTAGCAATCAGCCCCAGCATTTT.

The rearrangement joins TRBV9 to TRBJ2-3; 9 nucleotides match TRBD2. J lost 1 base, V lost 0 bases, and 6 bases had no gene match. The CDR3 extends over 17 amino acids. Germline V lookup: CDR1 SGDLS, CDR2 YYNGEE. CDR3 in DNA: TGTGCCAGCAGCGTAGAGGGAGCGGGAGGCGGCACAGATACGCAGTATTTT. This gives the protein CASSVEGAGGGTDTQYF.

This chain links TRBV7-2 with TRBJ2-1, with TRBD1 matching over 8 bases. Germline values: CDR1 SGHTA, CDR2 FQGNSA. This CDR3 comprises 16 residues. The V gene end was trimmed by 2 bases and the J gene end by 2 bases; junction bases not matched to a gene: 5. As DNA, the CDR3 is TGTGCCAGCAGCTTATTATCAGGGGGCGCCTACAATGAGCAGTTCTTC. This translates into CASSLLSGGAYNEQFF.